The 17 T cell receptor beta chains in this list originate from one sample, sequenced in a study of cytomegalovirus exposure and HLA in healthy donors. The PCR ran on 60 Vbeta and 13 Jbeta primers. The data were produced by immunoSEQ multiplex PCR, yet TCRdb's version contains in-frame clones alone and is incomplete. The profile covers roughly 140,000 clones, with roughly 82% appearing a single time and 3% to 3.5% taken by the ten largest. Specimen: PBMCs. The receptors were gathered from a male donor in good health and CMV-seronegative.

This rearrangement joins TRBV4-3 to TRBJ2-5; D might be TRBD2 (5 bases). V was trimmed by 3 bases and J by 4 bases, leaving 15 bases between them. Germline values: CDR1 LGHNA, CDR2 YSLEER. The CDR3 contains 15 residues. CDR3 sequence reads: CASSQRFSGRETQYF. The CDR3 DNA follows: TGCGCCAGCAGCCAGCGCTTTTCGGGGAGAGAGACCCAGTACTTC.

The chain couples TRBV5-4 to TRBJ1-2; maybe TRBD1 (5 bases). Germline CDR1 is SGHNT and CDR2 is YYREEE (reference sequence). The CDR3 loop spans 16 amino acids. V was clipped by 4 bases and J by 6 bases, with 22 bases between them. CDR3 amino acids: CASSASSGQGINGYTF. In DNA form, the CDR3 reads TGTGCCAGCAGCGCCTCCTCCGGCCAGGGTATTAATGGCTACACCTTC.

The CDR3 loop is CAWSKREGDTQYF. The DNA for the CDR3 is TGTGCCTGGAGTAAGCGAGAGGGAGATACGCAGTATTTT. V is TRBV30 and J is TRBJ2-3, with D possibly TRBD2 on 5 matching bases. The V and J ends lost 2 bases and 5 bases respectively, with 11 bases between them. Germline V gene data show CDR1 as GTSNPN and CDR2 as SVGIG (reference sequence). This CDR3 is built from 13 residues.

This chain links TRBV2 with TRBJ1-5; 7 bases map to TRBD1. Germline trimming cut 3 bases from V and 5 bases from J; bases unmatched to any gene: 7. CDR1 is SNHLY, CDR2 FYNNEI, per germline. The CDR3 consists of 15 residues. The CDR3 nucleotides are TGTGCCAGCAGTGATTCTGGGCAGGGGGATCAGCCCCAGCATTTT. Residues: CASSDSGQGDQPQHF.

This chain connects TRBV6-1 to TRBJ2-5; D remains ambiguous. V was clipped by 1 base and J by 1 base, with 10 bases between them. Germline V gene data show CDR1 as MNHNS and CDR2 as SASEGT. The CDR3 totals 15 residues. The CDR3 region has the DNA TGTGCCAGCAGTGAAGGTCCAGGCCTCCAAGAGACCCAGTACTTC. Amino acids: CASSEGPGLQETQYF.

As DNA, the CDR3 is TGTGCCAGCAGTCCTGGGGGGGTCTCCTACGAGCAGTACTTC. Protein: CASSPGGVSYEQYF. V usage is TRBV27 and J usage is TRBJ2-7, with 7 bases that match TRBD2. The CDR3 is 14 amino acids. Germline V gene lookup returns CDR1 MNHEY and CDR2 SMNVEV (reference sequence). V gave up 5 bases and J gave up 0 bases; unmatched junction bases: 4.

This chain uses TRBV28 with TRBJ1-5, with 8 positions matching TRBD1. This CDR3 is built from 18 residues. Trimming took 3 bases from V and 0 from J; bases not matched to a gene: 10. CDR1 and CDR2 from the germline V gene are MDHEN and SYDVKM. The CDR3 bases are TGTGCCAGCAGTTTTCCCGGACAGGGAATTTATAGCAATCAGCCCCAGCATTTT. It encodes CASSFPGQGIYSNQPQHF. Drawing the rest from reference TRBV28 and TRBJ1-5, the complete variable domain is DVKVTQSSRYLVKRTGEKVFLECVQDMDHENMFWYRQDPGLGLRLIYFSYDVKMKEKGDIPEGYSVSREKKERFSLILESASTNQTSMYLCASSFPGQGIYSNQPQHFGDGTRLSIL.

The V call is TRBV4-3, the J call TRBJ2-1; D call uncertain. V was pared by 4 bases and J by 5 bases, with 9 bases between. CDR3 length equals 13 residues. Germline values: CDR1 LGHNA, CDR2 YSLEER. The CDR3 nucleotides read TGCGCCAGCAGCCGCCACATGGACAATGAGCAGTTCTTC. Translation gives CASSRHMDNEQFF.

The chain couples TRBV13 to TRBJ2-5, with 11 positions matching TRBD2. V trimming: 5 bases; J trimming: 5 bases; junction bases outside the gene matches: 10. The CDR3 is made up of 16 amino acids. Germline CDR1 and CDR2: PRHDT and FYEKMQ (reference sequence). The CDR3 bases are TGTGCCAGCAGCCCAGCCCTAGCGGGGGGCGTTGAGACCCAGTACTTC. It codes for CASSPALAGGVETQYF.

The J gene is TRBJ1-1, the V gene TRBV7-9; D may be TRBD1 (6 bases). Between the trimmed V and J ends, which lost 3 bases and 0 bases, there was a span of 11 bases. The CDR3 sequence is 15 residues long. CDR1 is SEHNR, CDR2 FQNEAQ, per germline (reference sequence). The CDR3 spells CASSLLGTLNTEAFF. CDR3 DNA: TGTGCCAGCAGCTTGTTAGGGACACTGAACACTGAAGCTTTCTTT.

V is TRBV28 and J is TRBJ2-7, with 7 bases lining up with TRBD1. With 6 bases clipped from V and 2 bases from J, the junction kept 10 bases outside the gene matches. The CDR3 extends over 15 amino acids. Germline loops: CDR1 MDHEN, CDR2 SYDVKM. CDR3 in DNA: TGTGCCAGCAGGGGGGTGACAGGGCCGGCCTACGAGCAGTACTTC. Protein sequence: CASRGVTGPAYEQYF.

This chain connects TRBV9 to TRBJ2-7, with a weak D call TRBD1 (6 bases). Per germline, CDR1 SGDLS and CDR2 YYNGEE. CDR3 length: 16 amino acids. V lost 4 bases and J lost 3, with 20 bases in between. The CDR3 spells CASSPARGGRSYEQYF. CDR3 sequence (DNA): TGTGCCAGCAGCCCCGCGAGAGGGGGTCGGAGCTACGAGCAGTACTTC.

The CDR3 here is CASSPVGTGWDQPQHF. CDR3 coding DNA: TGTGCCAGCTCACCCGTAGGGACAGGGTGGGATCAGCCCCAGCATTTT. This chain joins TRBV18 and TRBJ1-5, with 9 bases matching TRBD1. The V and J ends lost 3 bases and 5 bases, in that order; junction bases with no gene match: 8. This CDR3 comprises 16 residues. The germline CDR1 and CDR2 sequences are KGHSH and LQKENI. The full variable domain, its missing parts supplied by reference TRBV18 and TRBJ1-5, is NAGVMQNPRHLVRRRGQEARLRCSPMKGHSHVYWYRQLPEEGLKFMVYLQKENIIDESGMPKERFSAEFPKEGPSILRIQQVVRGDSAAYFCASSPVGTGWDQPQHFGDGTRLSIL.

The chain joins TRBV19 to TRBJ2-5; TRBD1 matches at 10 bases. With 5 bases clipped from V and 5 bases from J, the junction kept 8 bases outside the gene matches. The germline gives CDR1 LNHDA, CDR2 SQIVND (reference sequence). The CDR3 runs to 15 residues. The CDR3 sequence: CASSPPGQGRETQYF. CDR3 nucleotide sequence: TGTGCCAGTAGTCCGCCGGGACAGGGGCGGGAGACCCAGTACTTC.

CDR3 region: CASSSQSYNEQFF. The DNA of the CDR3 is TGTGCCAGCAGCTCACAGTCCTACAATGAGCAGTTCTTC. This chain links TRBV6-5 with TRBJ2-1, with D hard to call. Trimming cost V 6 bases and J 1 base, with 7 bases left between them. The germline gives CDR1 MNHEY, CDR2 SVGAGI. This CDR3 has 13 amino acids.

The CDR3: CASSPLAGGGGDTQYF. The CDR3 coding sequence is TGTGCCAGCAGCCCACTAGCGGGAGGAGGGGGAGATACGCAGTATTTT. The V and J genes are TRBV4-2 and TRBJ2-3, with 12 bases that match TRBD2. Trimming removed 4 bases from V and 5 bases from J; junction bases left unmatched: 7. CDR1 LGHNA and CDR2 YNFKEQ come from the germline V gene. There are 16 residues in the CDR3.

This chain uses TRBV27 with TRBJ2-6; D remains ambiguous. CDR1 and CDR2 (germline): MNHEY, SMNVEV (reference sequence). V was trimmed by 5 bases and J by 2 bases, leaving 7 bases between them. The CDR3 runs 14 residues. DNA for the CDR3: TGTGCCAGCAGTCCCCTAGCTGGGGCCAACGTCCTGACTTTC. This sequence encodes CASSPLAGANVLTF.